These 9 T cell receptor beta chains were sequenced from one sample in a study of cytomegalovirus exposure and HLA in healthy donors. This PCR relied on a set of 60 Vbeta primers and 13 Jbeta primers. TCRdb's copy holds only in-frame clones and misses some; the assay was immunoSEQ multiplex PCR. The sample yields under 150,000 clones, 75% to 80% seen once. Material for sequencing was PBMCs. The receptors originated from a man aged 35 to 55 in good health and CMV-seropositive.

The CDR3 region is CASDGTSNTEAFF. The CDR3, as DNA: TGTGCCAGCGACGGGACAAGTAACACTGAAGCTTTCTTT. The J gene is TRBJ1-1, the V gene TRBV6-5; weak D call: TRBD1 (6 bases). Looked up from germline, CDR1 is MNHEY and CDR2 is SVGAGI. The CDR3 is made up of 13 amino acids. Trimming took 8 bases from V and 2 from J, leaving 12 bases between them.

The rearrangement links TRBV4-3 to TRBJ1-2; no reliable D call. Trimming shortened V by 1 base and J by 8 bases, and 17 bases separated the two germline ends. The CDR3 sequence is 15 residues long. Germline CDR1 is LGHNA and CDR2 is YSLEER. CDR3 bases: TGCGCCAGCAGCCAAGCTGGTGCTGTCACTTGGGGCTACACCTTC. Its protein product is CASSQAGAVTWGYTF.

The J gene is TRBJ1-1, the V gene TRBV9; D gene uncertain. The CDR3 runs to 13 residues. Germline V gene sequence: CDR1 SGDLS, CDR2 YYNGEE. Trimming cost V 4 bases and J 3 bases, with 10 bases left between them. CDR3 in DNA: TGTGCCAGCAGCTCCCCCTATGACACTGAAGCTTTCTTT. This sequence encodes CASSSPYDTEAFF.

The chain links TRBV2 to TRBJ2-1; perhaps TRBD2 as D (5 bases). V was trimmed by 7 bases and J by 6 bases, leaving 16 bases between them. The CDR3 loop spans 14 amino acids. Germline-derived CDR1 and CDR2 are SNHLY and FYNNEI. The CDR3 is CASKAAATSNEQFF. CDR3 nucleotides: TGTGCCAGCAAGGCAGCGGCTACTAGCAATGAGCAGTTCTTC.

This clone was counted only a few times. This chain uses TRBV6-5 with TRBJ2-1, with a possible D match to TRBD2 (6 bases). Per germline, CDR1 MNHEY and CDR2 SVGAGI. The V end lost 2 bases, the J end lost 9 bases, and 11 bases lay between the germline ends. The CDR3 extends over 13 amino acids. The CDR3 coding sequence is TGTGCCAGCAGTTACGGTAGCGGCGGTGAGCAGTTCTTC. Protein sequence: CASSYGSGGEQFF.

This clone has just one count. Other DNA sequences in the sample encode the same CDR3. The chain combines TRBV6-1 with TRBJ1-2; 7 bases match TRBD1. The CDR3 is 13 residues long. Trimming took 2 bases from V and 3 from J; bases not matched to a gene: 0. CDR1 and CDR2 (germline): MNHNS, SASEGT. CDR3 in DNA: TGTGCCAGCAGTGAAACAGGGGACTATGGCTACACCTTC. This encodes CASSETGDYGYTF.

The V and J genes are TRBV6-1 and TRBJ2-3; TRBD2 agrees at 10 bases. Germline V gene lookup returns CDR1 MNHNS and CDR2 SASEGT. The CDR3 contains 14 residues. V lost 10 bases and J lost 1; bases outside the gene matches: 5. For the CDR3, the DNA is TGTGCCACCAGGACTAGCGGACGCACAGATACGCAGTATTTT. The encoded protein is CATRTSGRTDTQYF.

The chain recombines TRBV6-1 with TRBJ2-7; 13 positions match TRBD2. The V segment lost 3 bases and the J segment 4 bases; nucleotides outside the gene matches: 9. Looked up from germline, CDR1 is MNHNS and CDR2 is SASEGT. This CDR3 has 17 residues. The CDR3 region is CASSEGPGLAGAYEQYF. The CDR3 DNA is TGTGCCAGCAGTGAGGGCCCCGGACTAGCGGGAGCTTACGAGCAGTACTTC.

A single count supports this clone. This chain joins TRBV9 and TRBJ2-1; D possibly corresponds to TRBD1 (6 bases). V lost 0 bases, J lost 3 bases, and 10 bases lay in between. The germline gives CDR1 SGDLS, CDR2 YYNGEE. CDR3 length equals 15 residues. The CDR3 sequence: CASSVELRGYNEQFF. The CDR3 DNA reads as TGTGCCAGCAGCGTAGAGCTCAGGGGCTACAATGAGCAGTTCTTC. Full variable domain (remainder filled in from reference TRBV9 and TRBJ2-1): DSGVTQTPKHLITATGQRVTLRCSPRSGDLSVYWYQQSLDQGLQFLIQYYNGEERAKGNILERFSAQQFPDLHSELNLSSLELGDSALYFCASSVELRGYNEQFFGPGTRLTVL.